These T cell receptor beta chains were read from a single sample in a study of OX40 agonist ivuxolimab in advanced cancers. Libraries were prepared by immunoSEQ multiplex PCR; TCRdb keeps only in-frame clonotypes and omits some of them. The sample lists 65,000 to 75,000 clones, about 89% occurring once. The source material was CD4+ or CD8+ T cells sorted from blood, sampled in a trial of the OX40 agonist ivuxolimab. These receptors were obtained from an adult with an advanced solid tumor such as melanoma, head and neck, liver or kidney cancer. CDR3s include the opening cysteine and the closing phenylalanine or tryptophan. A D gene is named only where the DNA matches it firmly. Where a row states a size, it is once, few, many or the class of an expanded clone; other rows omit it.

V gene	J gene	clone size	D gene	CDR3 length	CDR3 protein	CDR3 DNA
TRBV6-5	TRBJ1-2	NA	NA	15	CASSYVQGYRDGYTF	TGTGCCAGCAGTTACGTACAGGGTTATCGGGATGGCTACACCTTC
TRBV10-3	TRBJ1-2	NA	NA	15	CAIRAGTEVLSGYTF	TGTGCCATCAGGGCCGGGACCGAAGTCCTGTCTGGCTACACCTTC
TRBV5-1	TRBJ2-7	NA	NA	13	CASSYPRGDEQYF	TGCGCCAGCAGCTACCCCCGGGGAGACGAGCAGTACTTC
TRBV7-2	TRBJ2-3	NA	NA	13	CASSPGGTDTQYF	TGTGCCAGCAGCCCCGGGGGCACAGATACGCAGTATTTT
TRBV5-5	TRBJ2-7	NA	NA	15	CASSQKSTDSTEQYF	TGTGCCAGCAGCCAGAAAAGTACGGACAGTACCGAGCAGTACTTC
TRBV19	TRBJ2-7	NA	NA	13	CASSNLGSYEQYF	TGTGCCAGTAGTAACCTGGGAAGCTACGAGCAGTACTTC
TRBV4-1	TRBJ1-1	NA	NA	15	CASSHTGSFNTEAFF	TGCGCCAGCAGCCATACAGGGTCTTTCAACACTGAAGCTTTCTTT
TRBV7-9	TRBJ2-3	NA	TRBD2	15	CASIPRSGGRDTQYF	TGTGCCAGCATCCCCCGGAGCGGGGGGAGAGACACGCAGTATTTT
TRBV5-1	TRBJ1-3	NA	NA	15	CASSLDQGKGNTIYF	TGCGCCAGCAGCTTGGATCAGGGGAAGGGAAACACCATATATTTT
TRBV2	TRBJ1-2	once	NA	13	CASSDRGAYGYTF	TGTGCCAGCAGTGATCGCGGGGCCTATGGCTACACCTTC
TRBV7-6	TRBJ2-6	once	NA	17	CASSLEQANSGANVLTF	TGTGCCAGCAGCTTAGAGCAGGCGAACTCTGGGGCCAACGTCCTGACTTTC
TRBV9	TRBJ2-7	NA	TRBD2	17	CASSANEGTSGSYEQYF	TGTGCCAGCAGCGCAAACGAAGGGACTAGCGGATCCTACGAGCAGTACTTC
TRBV11-2	TRBJ2-7	NA	TRBD1	17	CASSLVRLRDRGSEQYF	TGTGCCAGCAGCTTAGTGAGGCTCCGGGACAGGGGCAGCGAGCAGTACTTC
TRBV11-2	TRBJ2-5	NA	TRBD2	16	CASSFRLAGGEETQYF	TGTGCCAGCAGCTTCCGACTAGCGGGAGGGGAAGAGACCCAGTACTTC
TRBV11-3	TRBJ1-1	NA	NA	14	CASSLDSFSTEAFF	TGTGCCAGCAGTTTAGACAGCTTCAGCACTGAAGCTTTCTTT
TRBV10-3	TRBJ1-3	NA	NA	17	CAISERDAKGSGNTIYF	TGTGCCATCAGTGAGAGGGACGCCAAGGGCTCTGGAAACACCATATATTTT
TRBV5-1	TRBJ2-5	NA	NA	14	CASKLGGGEETQYF	TGCGCCAGCAAACTTGGTGGCGGGGAAGAGACCCAGTACTTC
TRBV29-1	TRBJ1-2	NA	NA	13	CSVITGKDYGYTF	TGCAGCGTTATTACAGGGAAGGACTATGGCTACACCTTC
TRBV5-1	TRBJ1-2	NA	NA	13	CASSSLGSYGYTF	TGCGCCAGCAGCTCACTGGGGAGCTATGGCTACACCTTC
TRBV4-2	TRBJ1-1	once	TRBD1	15	CASSQSSGGGTEAFF	TGTGCCAGCAGCCAAAGTTCAGGGGGTGGGACTGAAGCTTTCTTT
TRBV2	TRBJ2-2	NA	NA	15	CASRQPQGASGELFF	TGTGCCAGCAGGCAACCACAGGGAGCCTCCGGGGAGCTGTTTTTT
TRBV11-3	TRBJ2-5	NA	NA	14	CASSLRQGQETQYF	TGTGCCAGCAGCTTAAGACAAGGGCAAGAGACCCAGTACTTC
TRBV5-4	TRBJ2-5	NA	TRBD1	14	CASSMGQSQETQYF	TGTGCCAGCAGCATGGGACAGAGCCAAGAGACCCAGTACTTC
TRBV5-6	TRBJ2-2	NA	NA	11	CASRGPGELFF	TGTGCCAGCAGGGGGCCCGGGGAGCTGTTTTTT
TRBV29-1	TRBJ2-1	few	TRBD2	13	CSVSSGTYNEQFF	TGCAGCGTGTCTAGCGGGACCTACAATGAGCAGTTCTTC
TRBV5-4	TRBJ1-1	NA	NA	14	CASRLDGGWTEAFF	TGTGCCAGCAGGCTGGACGGGGGGTGGACTGAAGCTTTCTTT
TRBV9	TRBJ2-3	NA	TRBD2	20	CASSPSTTNGGRGRIDTQYF	TGTGCCAGCAGCCCTTCGACCACGAACGGCGGGCGCGGGAGGATAGATACGCAGTATTTT
TRBV27	TRBJ2-2	once	TRBD2	16	CASRRLAGGNTGELFF	TGTGCCAGCAGGCGACTAGCGGGGGGGAACACCGGGGAGCTGTTTTTT
TRBV5-5	TRBJ1-2	once	TRBD1	13	CASSLQGAGGYTF	TGTGCCAGCAGCTTACAGGGGGCTGGGGGCTACACCTTC
TRBV6-4	TRBJ2-3	NA	NA	13	CASSDGGADTQYF	TGTGCCAGCAGTGACGGGGGAGCAGATACGCAGTATTTT
TRBV5-8	TRBJ1-4	NA	NA	15	CASSLVGGANEKLFF	TGTGCCAGCAGCTTGGTAGGGGGTGCTAATGAAAAACTGTTTTTT
TRBV6-6	TRBJ1-2	once	NA	13	CASSFRGAGGYTF	TGTGCCAGCAGCTTCCGAGGAGCAGGGGGCTACACCTTC
TRBV2	TRBJ1-1	NA	NA	15	CASSEALGGFTEAFF	TGTGCCAGCAGTGAAGCGCTAGGGGGGTTCACTGAAGCTTTCTTT
TRBV10-3	TRBJ1-1	NA	NA	13	CAIRGRENTEAFF	TGTGCCATCAGGGGCAGAGAGAACACTGAAGCTTTCTTT
TRBV18	TRBJ2-7	NA	NA	13	CASSPPVTYEQYF	TGTGCCAGCTCACCACCAGTCACCTACGAGCAGTACTTC
TRBV5-1	TRBJ2-7	NA	NA	13	CASSLDGRLEQYF	TGCGCCAGCAGCTTGGATGGCCGCCTAGAGCAGTACTTC
TRBV15	TRBJ1-4	NA	NA	16	CATSRDGGASNEKLFF	TGTGCCACCAGCAGAGATGGGGGGGCCTCTAATGAAAAACTGTTTTTT
TRBV28	TRBJ1-3	NA	NA	14	CASSLDGRADTIYF	TGTGCCAGCAGTTTAGACGGGAGGGCGGACACCATATATTTT
TRBV9	TRBJ2-2	NA	NA	15	CASSVSGGVTGELFF	TGTGCCAGCAGTGTTAGTGGTGGGGTGACCGGGGAGCTGTTTTTT
TRBV10-1	TRBJ2-1	NA	NA	15	CATTLPEHGSNEQFF	TGCGCCACAACCCTTCCGGAGCACGGCTCCAATGAGCAGTTCTTC
TRBV12-1	TRBJ2-5	NA	NA	18	CAGLWVGTSNGKQETQYF	TGTGCCGGTTTATGGGTCGGGACTAGCAATGGGAAACAAGAGACCCAGTACTTC
TRBV29-1	TRBJ2-6	NA	NA	14	CSVRSGTGANVLTF	TGCAGCGTTCGGTCAGGGACTGGGGCCAACGTCCTGACTTTC
TRBV10-1	TRBJ2-3	NA	NA	16	CASSLLTGLFTDTQYF	TGCGCCAGCAGCCTCCTAACGGGACTTTTCACAGATACGCAGTATTTT
TRBV11-1	TRBJ2-2	NA	TRBD1	15	CASSLVTGDTGELFF	TGTGCCAGCAGCTTGGTAACAGGGGACACCGGGGAGCTGTTTTTT
TRBV6-6	TRBJ1-4	once	NA	14	CASSSPTTNEKLFF	TGTGCCAGCAGCTCTCCGACGACTAATGAAAAACTGTTTTTT
TRBV6-1	TRBJ2-1	NA	NA	14	CASSVSRGYNEQFF	TGTGCCAGCAGTGTAAGCCGGGGATACAATGAGCAGTTCTTC
TRBV27	TRBJ2-7	NA	TRBD2	15	CASRGVGAGDYEQYF	TGTGCCAGCAGGGGGGTGGGCGCGGGAGACTACGAGCAGTACTTC
TRBV29-1	TRBJ1-3	NA	NA	15	CSVHGRGRAGNTIYF	TGCAGCGTTCATGGCAGGGGAAGGGCTGGAAACACCATATATTTT
TRBV11-2	TRBJ1-6	NA	NA	13	CASSLDHTGSLHF	TGTGCCAGCAGCTTAGACCACACCGGGTCCCTCCACTTT
TRBV21-1	TRBJ2-1	NA	NA	16	CASTPGSGEVDNEQFF	TGTGCCAGCACCCCGGGGTCGGGAGAAGTTGACAATGAGCAGTTCTTC
TRBV28	TRBJ1-5	NA	TRBD1	16	CASSPSSGQFRQPQHF	TGTGCCAGCAGTCCATCCTCGGGACAGTTCAGGCAGCCCCAGCATTTT
TRBV29-1	TRBJ1-1	once	NA	12	CSFSPKNTEAFF	TGCAGCTTTTCGCCGAAAAACACTGAAGCTTTCTTT
TRBV7-2	TRBJ2-2	NA	TRBD2	16	CASSPPGLANTGELFF	TGTGCCAGCAGTCCACCGGGACTAGCGAACACCGGGGAGCTGTTTTTT
TRBV29-1	TRBJ2-3	once	NA	15	CSVEASGPSTDTQYF	TGCAGCGTTGAAGCGAGCGGACCAAGCACAGATACGCAGTATTTT
TRBV5-6	TRBJ2-3	NA	TRBD2	16	CASSLRLAGSTDTQYF	TGTGCCAGCAGCTTGAGGCTAGCGGGATCCACAGATACGCAGTATTTT